Listed below are T cell receptor beta chains from one sample, sequenced in a study of regulatory T cells in long-lasting Graves disease. Using its own MiXCR run on the multiplex PCR reads, TCRdb lists one record per CDR3 protein. The table records a few hundred thousand distinct CDR3 sequences, about 20% of them present only once. The same specimen was also included in a second study, on T cells in Graves' hyperthyroidism and ophthalmopathy.

The sample was peripheral blood mononuclear cells (PBMCs), taken at new diagnosis, from a patient treated with antithyroid drugs. Every receptor here comes from a woman younger than 45 with Graves disease. Both conserved end residues are part of each CDR3. A D gene is named only where the DNA matches it firmly. Expanded clones are given a class, and other clones once, few, many or no size at all.

d_call	v_call	j_call	clone_size	cdr3_aa	cdr3_nt
TRBD2	TRBV20-1	TRBJ2-1	.	CSARDLKGTSGKDEQFF	TGCAGTGCTAGAGACTTAAAGGGGACTAGCGGGAAGGATGAGCAGTTCTTC
TRBD1	TRBV9	TRBJ2-5	many	CASSVSPQGDGETQYF	TGTGCCAGCAGCGTTAGTCCACAGGGGGATGGAGAGACCCAGTACTTC
TRBD1	TRBV6-1	TRBJ2-7	many	CASSESGTGVFYEQYF	TGTGCCAGCAGTGAAAGCGGGACAGGGGTTTTTTACGAGCAGTACTTC
.	TRBV20-1	TRBJ2-5	many	CSARDGQKMYQETQYF	TGCAGTGCTAGAGATGGGCAGAAAATGTACCAAGAGACCCAGTACTTC
.	TRBV18	TRBJ1-4	once	CASSPGGSEKLFF	TGTGCCAGCTCACCAGGGGGCAGTGAAAAACTGTTTTTT
.	TRBV19	TRBJ1-2	few	CASSNLPGEIYGYTF	TGTGCCAGTAGTAACTTACCCGGAGAGATTTATGGCTACACCTTC
.	TRBV24-1	TRBJ2-2	many	CATSDPTDFTGELFF	TGTGCCACCAGTGACCCGACAGATTTCACCGGGGAGCTGTTTTTT
.	TRBV6-4	TRBJ2-1	.	CASSRRDFRDEQFF	TGTGCCAGCAGTAGACGGGACTTTAGGGATGAGCAGTTCTTC
TRBD1	TRBV28	TRBJ2-5	once	CASSFYRGQGTQYF	TGTGCCAGCAGTTTCTACAGGGGGCAAGGGACCCAGTACTTC
TRBD1	TRBV6-1	TRBJ1-1	many	CASSTGQASTEAFF	TGTGCCAGCAGTACGGGACAGGCGTCCACTGAAGCTTTCTTT
TRBD1	TRBV5-8	TRBJ1-1	.	CASGDRPNTEAFF	TGTGCCAGCGGGGACAGGCCGAACACTGAAGCTTTCTTT
.	TRBV6-1	TRBJ2-1	many	CASRTNRVYNEQFF	TGTGCCAGCAGAACGAACAGGGTATACAATGAGCAGTTCTTC
.	TRBV29-1	TRBJ2-7	many	CSVLTSSYEQYF	TGCAGCGTGTTGACCAGCTCCTACGAGCAGTACTTC
.	TRBV11-2	TRBJ1-2	many	CASSLQGIYGYTF	TGTGCCAGCAGCTTACAGGGGATCTATGGCTACACCTTC
.	TRBV5-1	TRBJ1-2	many	CASSLAGNQLGGYTF	TGCGCCAGCAGCTTGGCAGGAAACCAGCTAGGAGGCTACACCTTC
.	TRBV7-8	TRBJ2-4	.	CASSPKNIQYF	TGTGCCAGCAGCCCGAAAAACATTCAGTACTTC
.	TRBV12-3/TRBV12-4	TRBJ1-5	few	CASSPELEGNQPQHF	TGTGCCAGCAGCCCCGAACTGGAGGGCAATCAGCCCCAGCATTTT
.	TRBV7-9	TRBJ1-1	many	CASSLVNTEAFF	TGTGCCAGCAGCTTAGTGAACACTGAAGCTTTCTTT
TRBD1	TRBV10-2	TRBJ1-5	many	CASSEAQGMNQPQHF	TGCGCCAGCAGTGAGGCACAGGGGATGAATCAGCCCCAGCATTTT
.	TRBV20-1	TRBJ1-1	many	CSARLWGGGHRTEAFF	TGCAGTGCTCGCTTATGGGGAGGAGGGCATAGAACTGAAGCTTTCTTT
TRBD1	TRBV18	TRBJ1-4	many	CASSPVPGQEKLFF	TGTGCCAGCTCACCAGTCCCGGGACAGGAAAAACTGTTTTTT
.	TRBV4-1	TRBJ1-5	many	CASSQDLGAAQPQHF	TGCGCCAGCAGCCAAGATCTGGGGGCCGCTCAGCCCCAGCATTTT
TRBD1	TRBV3-1	TRBJ1-3	.	CASSRQGNGNTIYF	TGTGCCAGCAGCCGACAGGGGAATGGAAACACCATATATTTT
TRBD1	TRBV19	TRBJ2-5	.	CASSRIDRDGETQYF	TGTGCCAGTAGTAGAATCGACAGGGACGGAGAGACCCAGTACTTC
.	TRBV5-1	TRBJ2-6	many	CASSLGRASANVLTF	TGCGCCAGCAGCTTGGGCAGGGCATCGGCCAACGTCCTGACTTTC
.	TRBV5-1	TRBJ2-1	many	CASSLASLAAYNEQFF	TGCGCCAGCAGCTTAGCCTCATTAGCGGCCTACAATGAGCAGTTCTTC
TRBD1	TRBV5-5	TRBJ1-2	many	CASRPDRGTYGYTF	TGTGCCAGCAGACCTGACAGGGGGACTTATGGCTACACCTTC
TRBD2	TRBV7-2	TRBJ2-5	many	CASSFPKLAGNQETQYF	TGTGCCAGCAGCTTCCCTAAACTAGCGGGGAACCAAGAGACCCAGTACTTC
TRBD1	TRBV20-1	TRBJ1-1	.	CSARGTGGDTEAFF	TGCAGTGCTAGAGGGACAGGGGGGGACACTGAAGCTTTCTTT
.	TRBV11-2	TRBJ1-1	many	CASSLVRQGEAFF	TGTGCCAGCAGCTTAGTTAGGCAGGGTGAAGCTTTCTTT
TRBD1	TRBV7-2	TRBJ1-2	many	CASSPGQEYGYTF	TGTGCCAGCAGCCCGGGACAGGAGTATGGCTACACCTTC
TRBD1	TRBV10-1	TRBJ2-5	many	CASSGMTGGTQYF	TGCGCCAGCAGTGGTATGACAGGGGGAACCCAGTACTTC
TRBD1	TRBV13	TRBJ1-1	.	CASSSAGTGVDTEAFF	TGTGCCAGCAGCTCGGCCGGGACAGGGGTTGACACTGAAGCTTTCTTT
TRBD1	TRBV27	TRBJ1-2	.	CASSPGQNFWDGYTF	TGTGCCAGCAGTCCGGGACAGAACTTTTGGGATGGCTACACCTTC
TRBD2	TRBV2	TRBJ2-1	.	CASSFSGGAYEQFF	TGTGCCAGCAGTTTTAGCGGGGGGGCCTATGAGCAGTTCTTC
TRBD1	TRBV20-1	TRBJ2-7	few	CSGRDRGYEQYF	TGCAGTGGGAGGGACAGGGGGTACGAGCAGTACTTC
TRBD1	TRBV18	TRBJ1-5	many	CASSSRPGQSNQPQHF	TGTGCCAGCTCATCGCGACCGGGACAGTCCAATCAGCCCCAGCATTTT
.	TRBV3-1	TRBJ1-1	many	CASSQASGATEAFF	TGTGCCAGCAGCCAAGCGTCGGGGGCCACTGAAGCTTTCTTT
.	TRBV28	TRBJ1-1	many	CASGPHRVNTEAFF	TGTGCCAGCGGACCGCATAGAGTGAACACTGAAGCTTTCTTT
TRBD2	TRBV3-1	TRBJ2-7	many	CASSQAGAGGQYF	TGTGCCAGCAGCCAGGCCGGCGCGGGAGGGCAGTACTTC